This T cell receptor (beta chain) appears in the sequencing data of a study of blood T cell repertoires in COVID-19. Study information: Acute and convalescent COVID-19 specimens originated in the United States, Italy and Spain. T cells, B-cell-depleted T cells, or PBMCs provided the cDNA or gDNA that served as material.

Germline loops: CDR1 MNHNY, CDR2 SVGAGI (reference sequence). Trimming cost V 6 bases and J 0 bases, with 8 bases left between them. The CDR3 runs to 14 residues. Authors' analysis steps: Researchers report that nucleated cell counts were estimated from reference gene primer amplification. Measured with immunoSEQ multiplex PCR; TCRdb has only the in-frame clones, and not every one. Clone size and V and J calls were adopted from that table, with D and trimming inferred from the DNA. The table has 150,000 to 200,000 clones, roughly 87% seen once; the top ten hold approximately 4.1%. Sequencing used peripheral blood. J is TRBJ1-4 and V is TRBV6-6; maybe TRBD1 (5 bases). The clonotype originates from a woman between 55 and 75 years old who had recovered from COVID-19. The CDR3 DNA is TGTGCCAGCAGCTTACAGGCAACTAATGAAAAACTGTTTTTT. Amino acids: CASSLQATNEKLFF.